These 2 T cell receptor beta chains were sequenced from one sample in a study of T cells in Graves' hyperthyroidism and ophthalmopathy. Amplification of TCR beta CDR3 regions was performed using RNA transcripts as template. A set of HTBI primers served as the primers for a first-round RT-PCR of the TCR CDR3. TCRdb fed the multiplex PCR reads into MiXCR, producing one record per CDR3 protein. The profile shows about 540,000 distinct CDR3 sequences, 40% to 55% of them singletons. Sequenced material: peripheral blood or thyroid tissue (not recorded which). The receptor set was obtained from a woman under 30 with Graves' hyperthyroidism.

This sequence joins TRBV4-1 and TRBJ1-5; no firm D call. The CDR3 is made up of 14 amino acids. Per the germline V gene, CDR1 is MGHRA and CDR2 is YSYEKL. The V end was cut by 2 bases, the J end by 0 bases, with 5 bases between. The CDR3 sequence is CASSQSVSNQPQHF. The CDR3 DNA is TGCGCCAGCAGCCAATCAGTTAGCAATCAGCCCCAGCATTTT.

About this clonotype: At one end, the junction sequence differs from germline, possibly due to a read error. The CDR3 DNA is TGTGCCAGCAGCTCTATTGCGGGAGGGCCCGCCTACGAGCAGTGCTTC. This encodes CASSSIAGGPAYEQCF. This sequence joins TRBV7-9 and TRBJ2-7; 9 bases align to TRBD2. The CDR3 has 16 residues. Germline V gene data show CDR1 as SEHNR and CDR2 as FQNEAQ (reference sequence). Looking up the rest from reference TRBV7-9 and TRBJ2-7 gives the full variable domain: DTGVSQNPRHKITKRGQNVTFRCDPISEHNRLYWYRQTLGQGPEFLTYFQNEAQLEKSRLLSDRFSAERPKGSFSTLEIQRTEQGDSAMYLCASSSIAGGPAYEQCFGPGTRLTVT.